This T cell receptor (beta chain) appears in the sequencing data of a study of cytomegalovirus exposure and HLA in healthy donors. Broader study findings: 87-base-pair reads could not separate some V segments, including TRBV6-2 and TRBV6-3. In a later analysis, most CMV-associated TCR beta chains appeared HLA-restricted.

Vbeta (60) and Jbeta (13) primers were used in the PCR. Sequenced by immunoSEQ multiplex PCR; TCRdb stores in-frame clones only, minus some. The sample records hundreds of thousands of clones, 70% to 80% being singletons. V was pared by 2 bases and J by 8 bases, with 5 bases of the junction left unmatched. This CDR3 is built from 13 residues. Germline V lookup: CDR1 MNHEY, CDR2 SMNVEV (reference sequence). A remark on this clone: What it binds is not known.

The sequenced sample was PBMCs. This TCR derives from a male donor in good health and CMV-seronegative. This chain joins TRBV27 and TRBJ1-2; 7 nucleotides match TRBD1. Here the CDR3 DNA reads TGTGCCAGCAGTTTAACAGGGGAAAGCGGCTACACCTTC. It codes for CASSLTGESGYTF.